The rows below give T cell receptor beta chains drawn from one sample of a study of naive and memory T cell subsets. MiXCR, run by TCRdb on the 5' RACE reads, gives a single entry per CDR3 protein. The table lists approximately 32,000 distinct CDR3 sequences, 15% to 20% of them singletons. The receptors were sampled from a female donor in good health. Both conserved end residues are part of each CDR3. D genes are given only for firm matches. Some rows have no size entry. The others give once, few or many, or a class for an expanded clone.

j_call | v_call | d_call | clone_size | cdr3_aa | cdr3_nt
TRBJ2-7 | TRBV7-9 | TRBD1 | few | CASSSRDRGYEQYF | TGTGCCAGCAGCTCCCGGGACAGGGGATACGAGCAGTACTTC
TRBJ2-1 | TRBV7-2 | NA | many | CASSLPTGNEQFF | TGTGCCAGCAGCCTACCGACCGGGAATGAGCAGTTCTTC
TRBJ2-3 | TRBV5-1 | NA | NA | CASRKDPTDGTAQYF | TGCGCCAGCCGGAAGGACCCAACCGACGGTACCGCGCAGTATTTT
TRBJ1-3 | TRBV29-1 | TRBD1 | many | CSVSGGDSGNTIYF | TGCAGCGTCTCAGGGGGTGACTCTGGAAACACCATATATTTT
TRBJ2-2 | TRBV6-4 | TRBD1 | many | CASSGTGDTGELFF | TGTGCCAGCAGTGGGACAGGGGACACCGGGGAGCTGTTTTTT
TRBJ1-2 | TRBV29-1 | TRBD1 | few | CSVPDRGDYGYTF | TGCAGCGTCCCCGACAGGGGAGACTATGGCTACACCTTC
TRBJ1-1 | TRBV20-1 | NA | many | CSARVTGTRRAEAFF | TGCAGTGCTAGAGTTACAGGGACCCGGAGAGCTGAAGCTTTCTTT
TRBJ2-1 | TRBV7-2 | TRBD2 | NA | CASSPTLAGAPYNEQFF | TGTGCCAGCAGCCCCACCCTAGCGGGGGCTCCCTACAATGAGCAGTTCTTC
TRBJ1-2 | TRBV12-3/TRBV12-4 | TRBD1 | many | CASSLAPTGGYGYTF | TGTGCCAGCAGTTTAGCCCCGACAGGGGGGTATGGCTACACCTTC
TRBJ1-5 | TRBV20-1 | NA | many | CSARASGGGGNQPQHF | TGCAGTGCTAGAGCCTCGGGGGGAGGTGGCAATCAGCCCCAGCATTTT
TRBJ1-2 | TRBV25-1 | NA | NA | CASSELPEGYGYTF | TGTGCCAGCAGTGAATTGCCAGAGGGCTATGGCTACACCTTC
TRBJ2-7 | TRBV13 | TRBD2 | many | CASSSSGGRSYEQYF | TGTGCCAGCAGCTCCTCGGGAGGGCGAAGCTACGAGCAGTACTTC
TRBJ1-5 | TRBV20-1 | TRBD1 | NA | CSARGGQGQNQPQHF | TGCAGTGCTAGAGGGGGACAGGGTCAGAATCAGCCCCAGCATTTT
TRBJ1-5 | TRBV6-5 | NA | many | CASSPTYDTGLNQPQHF | TGTGCCAGCAGTCCGACGTATGACACAGGGCTCAATCAGCCCCAGCATTTT
TRBJ2-1 | TRBV5-1 | TRBD2 | NA | CASSQRTSAYSYNEQFF | TGCGCCAGCAGCCAGCGGACTAGCGCCTACTCCTACAATGAGCAGTTCTTC
TRBJ2-3 | TRBV5-5 | TRBD1 | many | CASSSWTGPDTQYF | TGTGCCAGCAGCTCCTGGACAGGCCCAGATACGCAGTATTTT
TRBJ2-7 | TRBV7-3 | NA | NA | CASSLAAGQGEQYF | TGTGCCAGCAGCTTAGCGGCAGGTCAGGGCGAGCAGTACTTC
TRBJ2-2 | TRBV7-3 | NA | medium-sized | CASSSHRQNTGELFF | TGTGCCAGCAGCTCACACAGGCAGAACACCGGGGAGCTGTTTTTT
TRBJ2-7 | TRBV15 | NA | many | CATSIPGLRYYEQYF | TGTGCCACCAGCATCCCGGGACTCCGTTACTACGAGCAGTACTTC
TRBJ1-1 | TRBV19 | TRBD1 | medium-sized | CASSTRGDTEAFF | TGTGCCAGTAGTACCAGGGGGGACACTGAAGCTTTCTTT
TRBJ2-3 | TRBV12-3/TRBV12-4 | TRBD2 | NA | CASSLEGRLAGGTDTQYF | TGTGCCAGCAGTTTAGAGGGTAGGCTAGCGGGCGGCACAGATACGCAGTATTTT
TRBJ1-1 | TRBV29-1 | TRBD1 | medium-sized | CSAGTGEAFF | TGCAGCGCCGGGACAGGAGAAGCTTTCTTT
TRBJ1-5 | TRBV7-2 | NA | once | CASSLADSRNQPQHF | TGTGCCAGCAGCTTAGCTGATAGCCGCAATCAGCCCCAGCATTTT
TRBJ2-7 | TRBV20-1 | TRBD1 | many | CSARMDDRGRIEQYF | TGCAGTGCTCGAATGGACGACAGGGGGCGAATCGAGCAGTACTTC
TRBJ2-3 | TRBV12-3/TRBV12-4 | TRBD1 | many | CASSSGTVLFTDTQYF | TGTGCCAGCAGCTCCGGGACAGTCCTTTTCACAGATACGCAGTATTTT
TRBJ2-1 | TRBV20-1 | TRBD2 | many | CSAFDPRGGLNNEQFF | TGCAGTGCTTTTGATCCGCGGGGGGGCCTCAACAATGAGCAGTTCTTC
TRBJ1-2 | TRBV14 | NA | many | CASSQIRDGYTF | TGTGCCAGCAGCCAAATTAGGGATGGCTACACCTTC
TRBJ2-7 | TRBV6-1 | NA | NA | CASSEPGSSYEQYF | TGTGCCAGCAGTGAGCCAGGCAGCTCCTACGAGCAGTACTTC
TRBJ1-1 | TRBV5-1 | TRBD1 | NA | CASSFRTGVTNTEAFF | TGCGCCAGCAGCTTTCGGACAGGGGTAACGAACACTGAAGCTTTCTTT
TRBJ1-4 | TRBV6-5 | NA | many | CASSPVGVNEKLFF | TGTGCCAGCAGTCCCGTGGGAGTTAATGAAAAACTGTTTTTT
TRBJ2-7 | TRBV6-5 | NA | NA | CASSQQGESSYEQYF | TGTGCCAGCAGTCAACAGGGAGAAAGCTCCTACGAGCAGTACTTC
TRBJ2-3 | TRBV5-1 | TRBD2 | NA | CASSTTGLAGGQGGTDTQYF | TGCGCCAGCAGCACTACCGGACTAGCGGGGGGCCAGGGCGGCACAGATACGCAGTATTTT
TRBJ1-2 | TRBV20-1 | TRBD1 | many | CSAGSGGGGYTF | TGCAGTGCTGGATCAGGGGGTGGCGGCTACACCTTC
TRBJ2-7 | TRBV29-1 | NA | many | CSVRPDSYEQYF | TGCAGCGTTCGTCCGGACTCCTACGAGCAGTACTTC
TRBJ1-1 | TRBV6-1 | NA | many | CASSEEAGGGTEAFF | TGTGCCAGCAGTGAAGAGGCAGGAGGAGGCACTGAAGCTTTCTTT
TRBJ2-3 | TRBV12-5 | NA | once | CASGLLLNTDTQYF | TGTGCTAGTGGTTTGCTTCTTAACACAGATACGCAGTATTTT
TRBJ2-1 | TRBV12-3/TRBV12-4 | TRBD2 | NA | CASSRSGGANEQFF | TGTGCCAGCAGTCGGAGCGGGGGGGCCAATGAGCAGTTCTTC
TRBJ2-5 | TRBV11-2 | NA | medium-sized | CASSFWGGDKETQYF | TGTGCCAGCAGCTTTTGGGGGGGCGATAAAGAGACCCAGTACTTC